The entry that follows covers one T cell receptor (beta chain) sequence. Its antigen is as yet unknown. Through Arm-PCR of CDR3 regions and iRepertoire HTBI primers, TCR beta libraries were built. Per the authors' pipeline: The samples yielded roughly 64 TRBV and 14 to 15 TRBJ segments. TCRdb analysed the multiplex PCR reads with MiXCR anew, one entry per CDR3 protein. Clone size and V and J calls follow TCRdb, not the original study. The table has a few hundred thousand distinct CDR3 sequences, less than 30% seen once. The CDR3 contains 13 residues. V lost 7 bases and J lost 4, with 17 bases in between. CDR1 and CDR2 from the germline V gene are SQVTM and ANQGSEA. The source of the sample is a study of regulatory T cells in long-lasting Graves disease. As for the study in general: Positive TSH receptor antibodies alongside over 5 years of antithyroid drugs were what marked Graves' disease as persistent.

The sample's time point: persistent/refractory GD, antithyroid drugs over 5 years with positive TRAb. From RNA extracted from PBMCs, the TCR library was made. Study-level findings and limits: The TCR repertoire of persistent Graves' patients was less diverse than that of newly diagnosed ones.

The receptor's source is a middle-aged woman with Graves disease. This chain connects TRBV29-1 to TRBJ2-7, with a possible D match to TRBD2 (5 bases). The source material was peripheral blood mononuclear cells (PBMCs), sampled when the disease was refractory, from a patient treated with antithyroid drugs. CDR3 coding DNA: TGCAGCGGGTGGGATAGCCGGGGTTACGAGCAGTACTTC. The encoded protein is CSGWDSRGYEQYF.